The TCR beta chain described here comes from a study of shared clonotypes between healthy human individuals. The method was immunoSEQ multiplex PCR; TCRdb's version includes in-frame clones alone and lacks a portion of them. The sample lists about 480,000 clones; about three quarters were seen once. The sequence was collected from a woman between 40 and 50 years old in good health. Some clones in this sample may be carry-over from other donors' samples. Specimen: PBMCs.

Written as DNA, the CDR3 is TGCGCCAGCAGCTTGGCCCAGTTTCGGGAGCAGTACTTC. It codes for CASSLAQFREQYF. This chain uses TRBV5-1 with TRBJ2-7; no clear D. Between the trimmed V and J ends, which lost 0 bases and 7 bases, there was a span of 11 bases. CDR3 size: 13 residues. CDR1 is SGHRS, CDR2 YFSETQ, per germline.